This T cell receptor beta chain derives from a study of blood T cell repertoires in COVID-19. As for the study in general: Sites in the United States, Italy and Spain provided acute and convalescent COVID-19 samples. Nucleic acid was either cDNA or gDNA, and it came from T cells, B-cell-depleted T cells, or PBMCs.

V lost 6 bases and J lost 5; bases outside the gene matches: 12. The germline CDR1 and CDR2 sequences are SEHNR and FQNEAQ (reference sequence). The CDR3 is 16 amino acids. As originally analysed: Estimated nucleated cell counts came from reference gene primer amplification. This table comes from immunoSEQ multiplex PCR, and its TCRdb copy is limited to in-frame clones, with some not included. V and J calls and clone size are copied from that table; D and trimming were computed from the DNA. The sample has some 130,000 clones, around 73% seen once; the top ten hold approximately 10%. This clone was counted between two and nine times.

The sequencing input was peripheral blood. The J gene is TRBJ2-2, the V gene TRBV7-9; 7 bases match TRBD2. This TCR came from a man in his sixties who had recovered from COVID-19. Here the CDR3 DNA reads TGTGCCAGCAGTCCGAGAAGCGGGGACCTTACCGGGGAGCTGTTTTTT. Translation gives CASSPRSGDLTGELFF.